These 25 T cell receptor beta chains originate from one sample sequenced in a study of blood T cells in healthy people across ages (dated by TCRdb to between 2015 and 2017). The library came from 5' RACE. Sequencing took place on an Illumina HiSeq 2500. A second roughly 7 to 11 cycle PCR used a sample-barcoded 5' primer and a J-beta primer mix. TCRdb reanalyzed the raw reads on its own, using fastp at Q25 for trimming and MiXCR for clone calling, and kept in-frame beta chains. Here each entry gathers all rows of one CDR3 protein and keeps the most common genes and DNA. Recorded for this sample are about 1.6 million distinct CDR3 sequences; about 31% of them occurred a single time. The top ten clones comprise around 11% of the sample. Sequenced: blood. Receptor source: a woman in her 30s in good health.

Regarding this clonotype: A read error is possible here, since a much larger clone lies one base away. The rearrangement joins TRBV29-1 to TRBJ2-5; 9 nucleotides match TRBD2. With 6 bases clipped from V and 7 bases from J, the junction kept 15 bases outside the gene matches. Per the germline V gene, CDR1 is SQVTM and CDR2 is ANQGSEA. The CDR3 runs to 15 residues. The CDR3 sequence: CSVAGASGVVGTQYF. The CDR3 coding sequence is TGCAGCGTAGCCGGCGCTAGCGGGGTGGTTGGGACCCAGTACTTC.

This clonotype was seen more than once but under ten times. The chain carries TRBV12-3 or TRBV12-4 and TRBJ1-5, with 9 bases matching TRBD1. The CDR3 extends over 17 amino acids. The V and J ends lost 3 bases and 7 bases, in that order; junction bases with no gene match: 13. CDR3 loop: CASSFGPGQGEGQPQHF. The CDR3 nucleotides read TGTGCCAGCAGTTTCGGACCGGGACAGGGCGAGGGGCAGCCCCAGCATTTT.

V is TRBV5-1 and J is TRBJ2-7, with TRBD2 matching 9 bases. Germline-derived CDR1 and CDR2 are SGHRS and YFSETQ. Trimming cost V 0 bases and J 2 bases; bases outside gene matches: 9. The CDR3 sequence is 17 residues long. CDR3 sequence: CASSLGASGLATYEQYF. The CDR3 coding sequence is TGCGCCAGCAGCTTGGGGGCCTCGGGACTAGCTACCTACGAGCAGTACTTC.

The DNA of the CDR3 is TGTGCCAGCAGCGGCCGGGCGACGGCAGATACGCAGTATTTT. Translated, it gives CASSGRATADTQYF. The rearrangement joins TRBV7-2 to TRBJ2-3; D is uncertain. The CDR3 extends over 14 amino acids. Between the trimmed V and J ends, which lost 5 bases and 4 bases, there was a span of 13 bases. Germline CDR1 and CDR2: SGHTA and FQGNSA.

The chain carries TRBV4-1 and TRBJ1-5; D might be TRBD1 (6 bases). CDR1 MGHRA and CDR2 YSYEKL come from the germline V gene. The V end lost 2 bases, the J end lost 6 bases, and 17 bases lay between the germline ends. CDR3 size: 16 residues. CDR3 DNA sequence: TGCGCCAGCAGCCAAAATACAGGGAGTGGCGGTCAGCCCCAGCATTTT. This translates into CASSQNTGSGGQPQHF.

As to this clonotype: A read error may account for a junction end that differs from germline. The V and J genes are TRBV3-1 and TRBJ2-5; 12 bases map to TRBD2. The assigned J gene may be wrong: the sequence end matches TRBJ2-7 better. CDR1 LGHDT and CDR2 YNNKEL come from the germline V gene (reference sequence). CDR3 length equals 13 residues. The CDR3, as DNA: TGTGTCAGCAGTCTACTAGCGGGAGGCGAGCAGTACTTC. This translates into CVSSLLAGGEQYF.

The chain has TRBV11-2 and TRBJ2-3; 13 bases fit TRBD2. The CDR3 totals 17 residues. Germline CDR1 and CDR2: SGHAT and FQNNGV. J gave up 3 bases and V 5 bases, and 8 bases lay outside the gene matches. The DNA for the CDR3 is TGTGCCAGCAGCATCGGGACTAGCGGGGTCGCAACAGATACGCAGTATTTT. It specifies CASSIGTSGVATDTQYF. The full variable domain, its missing parts supplied by reference TRBV11-2 and TRBJ2-3, is EAGVAQSPRYKIIEKRQSVAFWCNPISGHATLYWYQQILGQGPKLLIQFQNNGVVDDSQLPKDRFSAERLKGVDSTLKIQPAKLEDSAVYLCASSIGTSGVATDTQYFGPGTRLTVL.

V is TRBV27 and J is TRBJ1-1, with D unclear. V lost 7 bases, J lost 0 bases, and 9 bases lay in between. The CDR3 is made up of 13 amino acids. Per the germline V gene, CDR1 is MNHEY and CDR2 is SMNVEV (reference sequence). The CDR3 spells CASKEGMNTEAFF. CDR3 bases: TGTGCCAGCAAGGAGGGAATGAACACTGAAGCTTTCTTT.

This clonotype came up a few times. This chain links TRBV2 with TRBJ1-6; maybe TRBD1 (5 bases). V gave up 4 bases and J gave up 7 bases, with 11 bases separating them. This CDR3 has 14 residues. Germline V gene sequence: CDR1 SNHLY, CDR2 FYNNEI. CDR3 DNA: TGTGCCAGCAGTGCCCAGGGAAAGAATTCACCCCTCCACTTT. Translating gives CASSAQGKNSPLHF.

The chain has TRBV12-3 or TRBV12-4 and TRBJ1-1; 8 nucleotides agree with TRBD1. J lost 5 bases, V lost 1 base, and 6 bases had no gene match. The CDR3 sequence is 15 residues long. CDR3 DNA: TGTGCCAGCAGTTTAGGACAAACAGGGGGAACTGAAGCTTTCTTT. This codes for CASSLGQTGGTEAFF.

In this sample, this clonotype turned up once. The chain uses TRBV3-1 and TRBJ1-2; tentatively, D is TRBD1 (6 bases). Germline V CDR1 and CDR2: LGHDT, YNNKEL (reference sequence). V was pared by 4 bases and J by 4 bases, with 16 bases between. This CDR3 is built from 15 residues. CDR3 in amino acids: CASSPIPDSSYGYTF. The CDR3, as DNA: TGTGCCAGCAGCCCTATCCCGGACAGCAGCTATGGCTACACCTTC.

J is TRBJ1-2 and V is TRBV5-1; D unresolved. Germline CDR1 is SGHRS and CDR2 is YFSETQ. V was shortened by 0 bases and J by 6 bases, with 9 bases between the two germline ends. This CDR3 contains 13 residues. CDR3 bases: TGCGCCAGCAGCTTGGAGACCTTTCATGGCTACACCTTC. The encoded protein is CASSLETFHGYTF.

The chain is built from TRBV20-1 and TRBJ2-7; 8 bases agree with TRBD2. With V trimmed by 3 bases and J by 2 bases, 9 bases remained unmatched. CDR1 DFQATT and CDR2 SNEGSKA come from the germline V gene (reference sequence). The CDR3 has 15 amino acids. DNA for the CDR3: TGCAGTGCTAGCGGAGCGGGGGTGGGGCCCTACGAGCAGTACTTC. It specifies CSASGAGVGPYEQYF.

This clonotype has more than one count but fewer than ten. The V gene is TRBV6-2 or TRBV6-3, the J gene TRBJ2-4; 8 bases line up with TRBD2. CDR3 length: 16 amino acids. With V trimmed by 2 bases and J by 6 bases, 9 bases remained unmatched. Germline V gene data show CDR1 as MNHEY and CDR2 as SVGEGT. In nucleotides, the CDR3 is TGTGCCAGCAGTTACGATCGGGGGGGGAGCGGAAACATTCAGTACTTC. Amino acids: CASSYDRGGSGNIQYF.

This chain links TRBV20-1 with TRBJ1-1, with D unresolved. In germline, CDR1 is DFQATT, CDR2 SNEGSKA (reference sequence). Trimming left V 3 bases short and J 4 bases short, with 9 bases between. This CDR3 has 12 amino acids. CDR3 nucleotide sequence: TGCAGTGCTAGGGTCCCGGGCACTGAAGCTTTCTTT. Protein: CSARVPGTEAFF.

The gene calls are TRBV2 and TRBJ1-2, with 8 bases aligning to TRBD1. The CDR3 is 12 amino acids. V dropped 6 bases and J dropped 8; count of bases not matched to a gene: 5. The V gene's germline CDR1 is SNHLY and CDR2 FYNNEI. In DNA form, the CDR3 reads TGTGCCAGCAGCAGGGGGCCAAGGGGCTACACCTTC. Residues: CASSRGPRGYTF.

V usage is TRBV10-3 and J usage is TRBJ2-2; 7 positions match TRBD2. The CDR3 runs 15 residues. V was clipped by 11 bases and J by 7 bases; unmatched bases: 16. Germline values: CDR1 ENHRY, CDR2 SYGVKD. The CDR3: CALSTGGVGFGELFF. The CDR3 coding sequence is TGTGCCCTCTCAACGGGAGGAGTGGGCTTCGGGGAGCTGTTTTTT.

This chain links TRBV4-1 with TRBJ1-1; tentatively, D is TRBD1 (5 bases). CDR3 length equals 12 residues. CDR1 MGHRA and CDR2 YSYEKL come from the germline V gene. Trimming left V 4 bases short and J 6 bases short, with 9 bases between. CDR3 region: CASSPGAAEAFF. The CDR3 nucleotides are TGCGCCAGCAGCCCCGGGGCGGCTGAAGCTTTCTTT.

As regards this clonotype: One junction end does not reproduce the germline sequence, and a read error may be involved. The J gene is TRBJ2-1, the V gene TRBV14; tentative D call: TRBD2 (6 bases). The CDR3 spans 15 residues. CDR1 is SGHDN and CDR2 is FVKESK in the germline V gene. CDR3 in DNA: TGTGCCAGCAGCCAAAATGGGCGGGGATACAGTGAGCAGTTCTTC. Protein product: CASSQNGRGYSEQFF.

Ten or more counts support this clonotype. The chain employs TRBV10-3 and TRBJ2-7; 15 nucleotides line up with TRBD2. Germline V gives CDR1 ENHRY, CDR2 SYGVKD. The CDR3 contains 14 residues. With V trimmed by 7 bases and J by 6 bases, 4 bases remained unmatched. The CDR3 DNA sequence: TGTGCCATCACGGGGACTAGCGGGGGGCTCGAGCAGTACTTC. This codes for CAITGTSGGLEQYF.

This clonotype was seen repeatedly, ten times or more. The chain links TRBV29-1 to TRBJ2-1, with 7 nucleotides matching TRBD1. The length of the CDR3 is 14 residues. J lost 6 bases, V lost 3 bases, and 8 bases had no gene match. Germline lookup yields CDR1 SQVTM and CDR2 ANQGSEA. CDR3 amino acids: CSVDKTGISNEQFF. The CDR3 bases are TGCAGCGTTGATAAGACAGGGATTTCCAATGAGCAGTTCTTC.

The chain carries TRBV28 and TRBJ2-1; TRBD2 agrees at 7 bases. The germline CDR1 and CDR2 sequences are MDHEN and SYDVKM. The CDR3 loop spans 18 amino acids. V lost 1 base to trimming and J lost 5 bases; unmatched junction nucleotides: 14. Here the CDR3 reads CASSLYGTTPVPDNEQFF. The CDR3 region has the DNA TGTGCCAGCAGTTTATATGGGACTACCCCAGTACCTGACAATGAGCAGTTCTTC.

This clonotype occurred a few times. The CDR3 spells CASSVVPGDGRGYTF. The CDR3 bases are TGTGCCAGCAGCGTAGTTCCAGGGGACGGAAGAGGCTACACCTTC. The genes are TRBV9 and TRBJ1-2; D might be TRBD1 (6 bases). CDR1 is SGDLS and CDR2 is YYNGEE in the germline V gene. The CDR3 spans 15 residues. V lost 0 bases to trimming and J lost 8 bases, with 17 bases between them.

J is TRBJ2-1 and V is TRBV27, with 10 positions matching TRBD2. This CDR3 spans 16 amino acids. Germline trimming cut 4 bases from V and 5 bases from J; bases unmatched to any gene: 8. The V gene's germline CDR1 is MNHEY and CDR2 SMNVEV (reference sequence). DNA of the CDR3: TGTGCCAGCAGTTCCACCTCTAGCGGGAGTAACAATGAGCAGTTCTTC. As protein: CASSSTSSGSNNEQFF.

CDR3 loop: CASSKTRDYHNEQYF. The CDR3, as DNA: TGTGCCAGCAGCAAGACCCGGGACTATCACAATGAGCAGTACTTC. This chain uses TRBV21-1 with TRBJ2-5; the listed D gene, TRBD2, was not tested against the DNA. TRBV21-1 is listed as a pseudogene. The CDR3 runs to 15 residues.